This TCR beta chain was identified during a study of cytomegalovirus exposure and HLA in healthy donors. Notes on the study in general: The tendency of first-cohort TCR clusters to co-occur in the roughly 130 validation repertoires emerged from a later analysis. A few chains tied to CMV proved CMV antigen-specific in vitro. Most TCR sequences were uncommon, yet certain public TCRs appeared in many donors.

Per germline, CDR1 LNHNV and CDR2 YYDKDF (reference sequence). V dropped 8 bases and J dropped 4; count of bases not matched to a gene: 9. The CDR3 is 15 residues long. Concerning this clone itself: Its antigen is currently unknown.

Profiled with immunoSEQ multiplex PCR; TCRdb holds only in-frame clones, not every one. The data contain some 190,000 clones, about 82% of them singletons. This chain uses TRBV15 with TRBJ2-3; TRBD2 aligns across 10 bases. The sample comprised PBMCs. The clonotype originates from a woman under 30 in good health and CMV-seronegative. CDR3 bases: TGTGCCACCGAGTTTGGGCTAGCGGGAGCAGATACGCAGTATTTT. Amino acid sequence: CATEFGLAGADTQYF. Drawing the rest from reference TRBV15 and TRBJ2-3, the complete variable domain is DAMVIQNPRYQVTQFGKPVTLSCSQTLNHNVMYWYQQKSSQAPKLLFHYYDKDFNNEADTPDNFQSRRPNTSFCFLDIRSPGLGDTAMYLCATEFGLAGADTQYFGPGTRLTVL.